These 20 T cell receptor beta chains originate from one sample sequenced in a study of shared clonotypes between healthy human individuals. In the naive CD8 group, cells lacked CD45RO and were positively selected for CCR7, so terminally differentiated effector memory CD45RA+ cells were left out. The data were produced by immunoSEQ multiplex PCR, yet TCRdb's version contains in-frame clones alone and is incomplete. The sample lists hundreds of thousands of clones; 98% were seen once. Sequenced input: naive CD8+ T cells sorted from blood. The receptors originated from a man aged 30 to 39 in good health.

This clone was counted only a few times. The rearrangement uses TRBV27 and TRBJ1-5; TRBD1 matches 7 bases. Per the germline V gene, CDR1 is MNHEY and CDR2 is SMNVEV (reference sequence). Germline trimming cut 5 bases from V and 6 bases from J; bases unmatched to any gene: 4. This CDR3 region has 13 residues. This chain's CDR3 is CASSNHRGQPQHF. In DNA, the CDR3 is TGTGCCAGCAGTAACCACAGGGGTCAGCCCCAGCATTTT.

The chain is built from TRBV30 and TRBJ1-2; D remains ambiguous. V lost 4 bases and J lost 8, with 17 bases in between. CDR1 and CDR2 (germline): GTSNPN, SVGIG (reference sequence). The CDR3 extends over 13 amino acids. The CDR3 sequence: CAWNGDPAGGYTF. The CDR3 bases are TGTGCCTGGAACGGAGACCCCGCAGGAGGCTACACCTTC. The whole variable domain, remainder taken from reference TRBV30 and TRBJ1-2, is SQTIHQWPATLVQPVGSPLSLECTVEGTSNPNLYWYRQAAGRGLQLLFYSVGIGQISSEVPQNLSASRPQDRQFILSSKKLLLSDSGFYLCAWNGDPAGGYTFGSGTRLTVV.

The V gene is TRBV19, the J gene TRBJ2-5; 10 positions agree with TRBD1. V gave up 4 bases and J gave up 2 bases; unmatched junction bases: 13. The CDR3 is 18 amino acids. Looked up from germline, CDR1 is LNHDA and CDR2 is SQIVND (reference sequence). In nucleotides, the CDR3 is TGTGCCAGTAGTAGACGACCTGGCGGGACAGGGGTACAAGAGACCCAGTACTTC. Protein sequence: CASSRRPGGTGVQETQYF.

The chain is built from TRBV4-1 and TRBJ1-1, with D unresolved. Trimming shortened V by 3 bases and J by 0 bases, and 5 bases separated the two germline ends. CDR3 size: 13 residues. CDR1 is MGHRA and CDR2 is YSYEKL in the germline V gene. The CDR3 region has the DNA TGCGCCAGCAGCCATAAGTTGAACACTGAAGCTTTCTTT. This sequence encodes CASSHKLNTEAFF.

This chain links TRBV28 with TRBJ1-1; D is unresolved. This CDR3 spans 13 amino acids. Between the trimmed V and J ends, which lost 8 bases and 3 bases, there was a span of 13 bases. The germline V gene has CDR1 MDHEN and CDR2 SYDVKM. The DNA for the CDR3 is TGTGCCAGCGGGGAGGGTCTTTACACTGAAGCTTTCTTT. Its protein product is CASGEGLYTEAFF.

The V gene is TRBV29-1, the J gene TRBJ2-7, with TRBD1 identical over 9 bases. The J segment lost 2 bases and the V segment lost 6 bases, leaving 5 bases of the junction unmatched. This CDR3 has 13 amino acids. Germline V gives CDR1 SQVTM, CDR2 ANQGSEA. The CDR3: CSVTGQGAYEQYF. The CDR3 DNA reads TGCAGCGTAACGGGACAGGGCGCCTACGAGCAGTACTTC.

The chain is built from TRBV6-6 and TRBJ2-4; TRBD1 matches 7 bases. J gave up 8 bases and V 6 bases, and 13 bases lay outside the gene matches. Germline CDR1 MNHNY, CDR2 SVGAGI (reference sequence). The CDR3 covers 15 residues. The CDR3 DNA reads as TGTGCCAGCAGCCCGGACAGGCGACTCGGGGACATTCAGTACTTC. Protein: CASSPDRRLGDIQYF.

V gene TRBV5-1 combines with J gene TRBJ1-4; a possible D gene is TRBD1 (5 bases). Trimming pared 4 bases from V and 4 bases from J, leaving 11 bases between. Per the germline V gene, CDR1 is SGHRS and CDR2 is YFSETQ. This CDR3 contains 14 residues. The CDR3 protein is CASSPGGSNEKLFF. The DNA of the CDR3 is TGCGCCAGCAGCCCGGGGGGGAGTAATGAAAAACTGTTTTTT.

This clone turned up a few times. The chain combines TRBV18 with TRBJ1-1; 7 bases match TRBD1. Per the germline V gene, CDR1 is KGHSH and CDR2 is LQKENI. V was pared by 0 bases and J by 8 bases, with 6 bases of the junction left unmatched. The CDR3 length is 14 residues. The CDR3 nucleotides are TGTGCCAGCTCACCACCGGATCACAGGGGAGAAGCTTTCTTT. Its translation: CASSPPDHRGEAFF.

As regards this clone: At the DNA level, this CDR3 is encoded by other sequences in the same sample as well. V usage is TRBV27 and J usage is TRBJ1-1, with unresolved D. Trimming stripped 2 bases from V and 0 bases from J, with 4 bases between. The germline V gene encodes CDR1 MNHEY and CDR2 SMNVEV (reference sequence). CDR3 length equals 13 residues. The CDR3 here is CASSLTLNTEAFF. The CDR3 DNA sequence: TGTGCCAGCAGTTTAACATTGAACACTGAAGCTTTCTTT.

The chain recombines TRBV15 with TRBJ2-1, with TRBD2 identical over 7 bases. Germline CDR1 and CDR2: LNHNV and YYDKDF (reference sequence). The CDR3 is 19 amino acids. The trim removed 4 bases at V and 4 bases at J, leaving 19 bases unmatched. CDR3 DNA sequence: TGTGCCACCAGCACCACGCGGAGGACGGGAGGAAACTCTTACAATGAGCAGTTCTTC. Its protein product is CATSTTRRTGGNSYNEQFF.

J is TRBJ2-2 and V is TRBV7-6; D might be TRBD2 (6 bases). V gave up 6 bases and J gave up 5 bases, with 16 bases separating them. Germline lookup yields CDR1 SGHVS and CDR2 FNYEAQ. The CDR3 covers 15 residues. This chain's CDR3 is CASSHPGSETGELFF. For the CDR3, the DNA is TGTGCCAGCAGTCATCCCGGGAGTGAGACCGGGGAGCTGTTTTTT.

This chain uses TRBV9 with TRBJ1-5; D ambiguous. Germline CDR1 is SGDLS and CDR2 is YYNGEE. The germline V and J ends were trimmed by 4 bases and 3 bases, with 14 bases remaining between them. The CDR3 spans 15 residues. The CDR3: CASSSLLRPNQPQHF. The CDR3 nucleotides read TGTGCCAGCAGCTCCCTACTTAGGCCCAATCAGCCCCAGCATTTT.

The chain combines TRBV28 with TRBJ1-4; D not certain. Germline CDR1 and CDR2: MDHEN and SYDVKM. The V end was cut by 6 bases, the J end by 4 bases, with 3 bases between. The CDR3 runs 11 residues. The CDR3 region is CASSFNEKLFF. The DNA for the CDR3 is TGTGCCAGCAGCTTTAATGAAAAACTGTTTTTT.

This chain connects TRBV7-9 to TRBJ2-1; 7 bases are shared with TRBD2. Germline V gives CDR1 SEHNR, CDR2 FQNEAQ (reference sequence). The CDR3 sequence is 18 residues long. V gave up 4 bases and J gave up 0 bases; unmatched junction bases: 12. The CDR3 DNA follows: TGTGCCAGCAGCTCCGGACTAGATACTACCCACTCCTACAATGAGCAGTTCTTC. Encoded protein: CASSSGLDTTHSYNEQFF.

The rearrangement uses TRBV27 and TRBJ2-7, with a tentative D call TRBD1 (7 bases). The germline CDR1 and CDR2 sequences are MNHEY and SMNVEV (reference sequence). Trimming removed 6 bases at V and 3 bases at J, with 15 bases between. CDR3 length: 14 amino acids. CDR3 coding DNA: TGTGCCAGCAGCCCTTCTCAGGGGGGCTACGAGCAGTACTTC. Protein sequence: CASSPSQGGYEQYF.

The chain is built from TRBV7-4 and TRBJ2-7; D is unclear. V lost 8 bases to trimming and J lost 5 bases, with 19 bases between them. CDR3 length equals 14 residues. Germline V gene lookup returns CDR1 SGHVT and CDR2 SQSDAQ. The CDR3 DNA follows: TGTGCCAGCTACCCGGCGAGAGCAGTCCACGAGCAGTACTTC. This encodes CASYPARAVHEQYF. The full variable domain, in which reference TRBV7-4 and TRBJ2-7 provide the parts outside the CDR3, is GAGVSQSPRYKVAKRGRDVALRCDSISGHVTLYWYRQTLGQGSEVLTYSQSDAQRDKSGRPSGRFSAERPERSVSTLKIQRTEQGDSAVYLCASYPARAVHEQYFGPGTRLTVT.

The CDR3 bases are TGTGCCAGCAGCTTAGTTATCTACGAGCAGTACTTC. It specifies CASSLVIYEQYF. The chain combines TRBV5-8 with TRBJ2-7; D is unclear. V was shortened by 2 bases and J by 3 bases, with 6 bases between the two germline ends. The V gene's germline CDR1 is SGHTS and CDR2 YDEGEE. This CDR3 is built from 12 residues. The full variable domain, rest sourced from reference TRBV5-8 and TRBJ2-7, is EAGVTQSPTHLIKTRGQQATLRCSPISGHTSVYWYQQALGLGLQFLLWYDEGEERNRGNFPPRFSGRQFPNYSSELNVNALELEDSALYLCASSLVIYEQYFGPGTRLTVT.

The V gene is TRBV11-2, the J gene TRBJ1-1; D is perhaps TRBD1 (6 bases). Germline assignment: CDR1 SGHAT and CDR2 FQNNGV. The V gene lost 5 bases and the J gene lost 0 bases, with 10 bases spanning the gap. The CDR3 totals 14 residues. CDR3 bases: TGTGCCAGCAGCATAGGACAGATGAACACTGAAGCTTTCTTT. Translating it yields CASSIGQMNTEAFF.

The rearrangement links TRBV2 to TRBJ2-7; no definite D call. Between the trimmed V and J ends, which lost 6 bases and 5 bases, there was a span of 20 bases. The CDR3 extends over 15 amino acids. CDR1 is SNHLY, CDR2 FYNNEI, per germline. The CDR3 region is CASRASPPGSNEQYF. The DNA for the CDR3 is TGTGCCAGCAGGGCGAGTCCCCCTGGTTCAAACGAGCAGTACTTC. The full variable domain, in which reference TRBV2 and TRBJ2-7 provide the parts outside the CDR3, is EPEVTQTPSHQVTQMGQEVILRCVPISNHLYFYWYRQILGQKVEFLVSFYNNEISEKSEIFDDQFSVERPDGSNFTLKIRSTKLEDSAMYFCASRASPPGSNEQYFGPGTRLTVT.